The 8 T cell receptor beta chains below all came from one sample that was sequenced in a study of blood T cells in healthy people across ages. Primers used in a second PCR of roughly 6 to 12 cycles were a sample-barcoded 5' primer and a J-beta primer mix. MiXCR was run by TCRdb on the 5' RACE reads, yielding one entry per CDR3 protein. The sample holds some 710,000 distinct CDR3 sequences, around 50% seen once. Sequences were obtained from blood. These receptors were taken from an elderly man in good health.

The table lists this clonotype with a few counts. A read error may explain this, as a much larger clone is one base away. The chain combines TRBV27 with TRBJ2-1; TRBD2 matches 7 bases. The tail of the sequence fits TRBJ2-7 better, so the J call may be wrong. Germline V lookup: CDR1 MNHEY, CDR2 SMNVEV (reference sequence). The CDR3 sequence is 16 residues long. The CDR3 is CASRTASGQAYNEQYF. CDR3 nucleotide sequence: TGTGCCAGCAGAACTGCTAGCGGCCAGGCCTACAATGAGCAGTACTTC.

To note about this clonotype: The junction shows a germline mismatch at one end, possibly a read error. This rearrangement joins TRBV27 to TRBJ2-6, with 8 bases identical to TRBD1. This CDR3 is built from 16 residues. The germline gives CDR1 MNHEY, CDR2 SMNVEV (reference sequence). The CDR3 DNA reads TGTGCCAGCAGAGGACAGGGTTATGGTGGGGCCAACGTCCCGACTTTC. It translates to CASRGQGYGGANVPTF.

The V gene is TRBV12-3 or TRBV12-4, the J gene TRBJ2-7, with 13 bases that match TRBD2. The CDR3 sequence is 17 residues long. V was clipped by 6 bases and J by 6 bases; unmatched bases: 14. CDR3 loop: CASSERGLAGSPSEQYF. The CDR3 DNA reads TGTGCCAGCAGCGAGAGGGGACTAGCGGGGAGCCCCAGCGAGCAGTACTTC.

V and J are TRBV7-2 and TRBJ2-3, with D possibly matching TRBD2 (5 bases). The V end lost 5 bases, the J end lost 3 bases, and 12 bases lay between the germline ends. Germline loops: CDR1 SGHTA, CDR2 FQGNSA. The CDR3 totals 14 residues. The CDR3 region is CASSPSGQTDTQYF. The CDR3 coding sequence is TGTGCCAGCAGCCCAAGCGGTCAAACAGATACGCAGTATTTT.

This chain connects TRBV30 to TRBJ2-1; D perhaps matches TRBD2 (5 bases). V dropped 1 base and J dropped 8 bases, with 12 bases sitting between them. Germline CDR1 and CDR2: GTSNPN and SVGIG (reference sequence). This CDR3 is 13 amino acids long. In DNA form, the CDR3 reads TGTGCCTGGAGTGGGCTAGCTCCTCATGAGCAGTTCTTC. It specifies CAWSGLAPHEQFF.

The chain is built from TRBV20-1 and TRBJ2-1; TRBD2 aligns across 10 bases. The V gene's germline CDR1 is DFQATT and CDR2 SNEGSKA (reference sequence). Losses at the gene ends were 6 bases for V and 6 bases for J; bases not matched to a gene: 11. This CDR3 comprises 15 residues. The CDR3 nucleotides read TGCAGTGCGCGTACTAGCGGGAAGGCCCGCAATGAGCAGTTCTTC. Protein: CSARTSGKARNEQFF.

This chain connects TRBV15 to TRBJ2-5; TRBD1 matches 9 bases. Germline assignment: CDR1 LNHNV and CDR2 YYDKDF (reference sequence). The CDR3 runs 15 residues. V shed 2 bases, J shed 5 bases, and the junction held 6 bases outside the gene matches. The CDR3 nucleotides are TGTGCCACCAGCAGAACGGGACAGGGAAGCGAGACCCAGTACTTC. Translated, it gives CATSRTGQGSETQYF. Drawing the rest from reference TRBV15 and TRBJ2-5, the complete variable domain is DAMVIQNPRYQVTQFGKPVTLSCSQTLNHNVMYWYQQKSSQAPKLLFHYYDKDFNNEADTPDNFQSRRPNTSFCFLDIRSPGLGDTAMYLCATSRTGQGSETQYFGPGTRLLVL.

The chain's CDR3 is CASSLSPDRTSTF. The CDR3 DNA reads TGTGCCAGCAGTTTATCCCCCGACAGGACAAGCACCTTC. The rearrangement links TRBV12-3 or TRBV12-4 to TRBJ1-2; the D gene is possibly TRBD1 (6 bases). The V gene lost 2 bases and the J gene lost 13 bases, with 17 bases spanning the gap. The CDR3 spans 13 residues.